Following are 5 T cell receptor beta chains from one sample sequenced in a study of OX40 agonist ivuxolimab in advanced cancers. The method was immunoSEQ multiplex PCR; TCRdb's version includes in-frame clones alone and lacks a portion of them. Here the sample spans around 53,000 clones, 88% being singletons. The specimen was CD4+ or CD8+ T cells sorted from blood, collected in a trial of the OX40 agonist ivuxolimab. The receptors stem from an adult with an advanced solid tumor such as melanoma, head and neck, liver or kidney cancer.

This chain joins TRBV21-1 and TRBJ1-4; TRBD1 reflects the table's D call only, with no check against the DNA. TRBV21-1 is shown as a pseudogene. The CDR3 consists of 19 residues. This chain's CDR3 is CASSPRDRGGPATNEKLFF. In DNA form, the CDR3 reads TGTGCCAGCAGCCCCCGGGACAGGGGAGGCCCGGCAACTAATGAAAAACTGTTTTTT.

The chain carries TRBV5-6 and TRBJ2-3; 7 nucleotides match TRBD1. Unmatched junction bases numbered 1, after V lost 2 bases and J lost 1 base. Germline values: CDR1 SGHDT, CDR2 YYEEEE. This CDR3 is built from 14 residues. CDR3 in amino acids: CASSFDRGTDTQYF. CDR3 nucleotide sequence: TGTGCCAGCAGCTTTGACAGGGGCACAGATACGCAGTATTTT.

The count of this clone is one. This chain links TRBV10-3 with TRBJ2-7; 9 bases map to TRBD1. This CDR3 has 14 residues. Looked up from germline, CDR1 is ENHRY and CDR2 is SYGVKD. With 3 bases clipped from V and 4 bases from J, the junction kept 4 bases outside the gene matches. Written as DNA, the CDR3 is TGTGCCATCAGTGACGGGACAGGGAGGTACGAGCAGTACTTC. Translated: CAISDGTGRYEQYF.

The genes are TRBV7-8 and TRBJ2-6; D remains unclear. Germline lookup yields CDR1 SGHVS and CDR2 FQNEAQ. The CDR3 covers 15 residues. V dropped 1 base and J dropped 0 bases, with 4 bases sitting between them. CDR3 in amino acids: CASSLEGSGANVLTF. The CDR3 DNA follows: TGTGCCAGCAGCTTAGAGGGCTCTGGGGCCAACGTCCTGACTTTC.

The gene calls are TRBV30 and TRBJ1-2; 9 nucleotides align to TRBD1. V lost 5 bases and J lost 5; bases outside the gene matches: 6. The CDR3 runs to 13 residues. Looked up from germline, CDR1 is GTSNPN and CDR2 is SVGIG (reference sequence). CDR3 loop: CAWETGGGYGYTF. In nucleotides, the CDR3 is TGTGCCTGGGAGACAGGGGGAGGGTATGGCTACACCTTC. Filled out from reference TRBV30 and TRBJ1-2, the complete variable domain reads SQTIHQWPATLVQPVGSPLSLECTVEGTSNPNLYWYRQAAGRGLQLLFYSVGIGQISSEVPQNLSASRPQDRQFILSSKKLLLSDSGFYLCAWETGGGYGYTFGSGTRLTVV.